This TCR beta chain emerged from a study of blood T cell repertoires in COVID-19. Study details: Italy, Spain and the United States were the sources of the convalescent and acute COVID-19 samples. The cDNA or gDNA used as material had been derived from T cells, B-cell-depleted T cells, or PBMCs.

Ages ranged from 18 to 89 years, with residence in about 24 US areas. V lost 4 bases to trimming and J lost 4 bases, with 8 bases between them. Germline V gives CDR1 GTSNPN, CDR2 SVGIG (reference sequence). CDR3 length equals 12 residues. Source study methods: Reference gene primer amplification in the assay estimated nucleated cell counts. Assay: immunoSEQ multiplex PCR; the TCRdb copy retains only in-frame clones and omits some. The DNA gave D and trimming, while V, J and clone size come from that table. The table has about 190,000 clones, 84% seen once; the top ten hold approximately 3%. The clonotype originates from a woman aged 25 to 39 who had recovered from COVID-19. Sample: PBMCs or T cells enriched from blood (not recorded which). This rearrangement joins TRBV30 to TRBJ2-1; D is possibly TRBD1 (5 bases). The CDR3 DNA is TGTGCCTGGAAAGACAGTTACAATGAGCAGTTCTTC. Translating it yields CAWKDSYNEQFF.